This TCR beta chain was recovered during a study of Graves' ophthalmopathy and Graves' hyperthyroidism (dated by TCRdb to the late 2010s). At the level of the whole study: Peripheral blood was collected at initial diagnosis, before any treatment. In total, 135 blood samples were TCR-sequenced: 43 ophthalmopathy, around 75 hyperthyroidism and roughly 17 hyperthyroidism-to-ophthalmopathy patients. An independent validation cohort was composed of approximately 18 hyperthyroidism patients and some 16 patients who later progressed from hyperthyroidism to ophthalmopathy. To explore V-J signatures that distinguish ophthalmopathy from hyperthyroidism, a discovery set of about a hundred patients was enrolled, made up of 40 to 45 with ophthalmopathy and 57 with stable hyperthyroidism. After sampling, hyperthyroidism patients received methimazole starting at 30 mg daily, and ophthalmopathy patients received high-dose intravenous methylprednisolone. In about 6 hyperthyroidism patients, T-cell repertoires of thyroid tissue and blood were compared. The 100 or so discovery patients were randomly divided into training and test sets at a 7:3 ratio. To tell Graves' ophthalmopathy apart from Graves' hyperthyroidism, and to predict which patients would progress to ophthalmopathy, the study relied on TCR beta repertoire signatures.

Inclusive of the bounding cysteine and phenylalanine, the CDR3 is 15 residues long. The only DNA kept is the CDR3, 45 bases in frame from the first base. V drops 1 base and J drops 0 bases, leaving 9 bases in between. The germline V gene (reference sequence) provides CDR1 SEHNR and CDR2 FQNEAQ. Patients with ophthalmopathy had moderately to severely active disease, with a Clinical Activity Score of 3 or more, a NOSPECS grade of 4 or more, and a disease duration of less than 3 months. Patients with other autoimmune diseases, uncontrolled infections, pregnancy or lactation were excluded. Clinical symptoms, serum thyroxine, TRAb, thyroid ultrasound and orbital computed tomography formed the basis of the diagnosis. Using Ficoll-Paque density gradient centrifugation, PBMCs were isolated from about 9.4 ml of fresh peripheral blood. Trizol reagent was used to extract the total RNA, and its quality was then checked on an Agilent 2100 Bioanalyzer.

This clonotype was seen many times. No antigen is known for it. No much larger clonotype is one base removed from it; base qualities were not supplied. Study-wide conclusions, independent of this receptor: In validation, the model predicted ophthalmopathy progression with nearly 71% sensitivity and about 73% specificity; more than ten predicted patients were CT-confirmed with GO in a median of around 6.5 months. Most expanded thyroid clonotypes with a frequency above 0.001 also appeared in blood, which suggests that blood repertoires may reflect the immune response in the thyroid. Sample size was not statistically predetermined, and group allocation was not concealed from the investigators. In cross-validation, the 13-signature model distinguished ophthalmopathy from stable hyperthyroidism with approximately 85% sensitivity and 81% to 83% specificity, and in the test set the corresponding values were roughly 80% and 76%.

For repertoire sequencing, the TCR beta CDR3 regions were amplified from RNA transcripts. The first round was an RT-PCR using HTBI primers with the Qiagen OneStep RT-PCR kit, and this first round was followed by a second-round multiplex PCR, then size selection and purification. Libraries were sequenced on an Illumina HiSeq2000 using paired-end 100 bp reads. The original pipeline was this. SOAPnuke was used for read processing, and reads with adapters, uncalled bases, a mean Phred below 15, or no exact constant-primer or identifier match were discarded. High-quality paired reads were merged with COPE v1.2.5. Each unique nucleotide sequence was treated as a clonotype, and MiTCR v1.1 was used to align the clonotypes to the IMGT TRB V, D and J references. The analysis was limited to V-J combinations with a frequency above 0.0001, which together covered over 99% of the repertoires. For each V-J combination, a TCR clonal expansion and chaos score was defined as the ratio of F50 clonal expansion to chaos observed in the TCRdist matrix. Features were reduced by Welch's t-statistics and random forest to about a dozen V-J combinations, which fed a naive Bayes classifier. Thyroid-blood repertoire similarity was quantified with the Morisita-Horn index. TCRdb applied fastp at Q25 and MiXCR to the public reads, then kept only in-frame beta chains. Each entry merges the rows of one CDR3 protein and shows their most common DNA and genes. The V and J calls, along with clone size, are taken from TCRdb and not from the paper's own processing. Here the sample has 200,000 to 250,000 distinct CDR3 sequences; around a fifth occur a single time. The top ten hold roughly 44% of the sample.

The chain is encoded by TRBV7-9 joined to TRBJ2-5, with TRBD1 tentatively as D gene (6 bases match). The source is a woman aged 45-59 years with Graves' ophthalmopathy. Donor details come from another sample of the same person, matched by shared clones. Sequencing was done on a sample of peripheral blood. The sequenced DNA: TGTGCCAGCAGCTTAGATACAGGGTACCAAGAGACCCAGTACTTC. Translated, this gives CASSLDTGYQETQYF.